What follows is one T cell receptor (beta chain) and its context. The antigen is unknown. The sample originates from a study of cytomegalovirus exposure and HLA in healthy donors. Both 60 Vbeta primers and 13 Jbeta primers went into the PCR. Here immunoSEQ multiplex PCR was the method, and the copy in TCRdb shows in-frame clones only, minus some. The sample records fewer than 150,000 clones, 80% being singletons. Study observations and caveats: For most TCR beta V segments, an earlier analysis put the productive rate at about 87% or about 30% of the time.

From germline, CDR1 is LGHNA and CDR2 YNFKEQ. J lost 6 bases, V lost 4 bases, and 11 bases had no gene match. This CDR3 contains 17 residues. The clonotype was recovered from a man aged 40-50 years in good health and CMV-seronegative. The chain joins TRBV4-2 to TRBJ2-3; 12 bases agree with TRBD2. Sequencing was done on a sample of PBMCs. The CDR3 coding sequence is TGTGCCAGCAGCCGGCAACTAGCGGGGGGCACCGTGGATACGCAGTATTTT. It codes for CASSRQLAGGTVDTQYF.